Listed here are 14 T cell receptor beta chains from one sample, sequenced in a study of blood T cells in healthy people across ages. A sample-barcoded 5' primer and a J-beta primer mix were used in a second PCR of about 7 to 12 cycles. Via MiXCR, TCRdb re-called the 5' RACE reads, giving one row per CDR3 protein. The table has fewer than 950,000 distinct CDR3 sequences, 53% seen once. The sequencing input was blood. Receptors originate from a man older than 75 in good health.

CDR3 protein: CSVASYEQYF. CDR3 nucleotide sequence: TGCAGCGTTGCCAGCTACGAGCAGTACTTC. This sequence joins TRBV29-1 and TRBJ2-7, with D uncertain. CDR3 length: 10 amino acids. Germline V gene sequence: CDR1 SQVTM, CDR2 ANQGSEA. Trimming cost V 4 bases and J 3 bases, with 4 bases left between them.

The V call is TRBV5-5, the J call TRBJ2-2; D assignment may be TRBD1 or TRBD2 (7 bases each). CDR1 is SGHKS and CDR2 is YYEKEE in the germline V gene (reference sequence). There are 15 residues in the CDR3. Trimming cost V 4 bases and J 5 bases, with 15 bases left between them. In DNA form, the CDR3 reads TGTGCCAGCAGCCAGGGGGGGGGTTTGACCGGGGAGCTGTTTTTT. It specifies CASSQGGGLTGELFF.

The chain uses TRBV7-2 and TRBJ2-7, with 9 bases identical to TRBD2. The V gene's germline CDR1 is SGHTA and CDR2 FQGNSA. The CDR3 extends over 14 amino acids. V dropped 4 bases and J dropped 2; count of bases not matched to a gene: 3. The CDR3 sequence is CTSSSGGRAYEQYF. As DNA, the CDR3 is TGTACCAGCAGCTCAGGCGGGAGGGCCTACGAGCAGTACTTC.

The CDR3 region is CSVTRGLAGPATVGLQFF. CDR3 nucleotide sequence: TGCAGCGTCACAAGGGGACTAGCGGGACCCGCGACTGTGGGTCTGCAGTTCTTC. The genes are TRBV29-1 and TRBJ2-1; 13 nucleotides line up with TRBD2. Germline lookup yields CDR1 SQVTM and CDR2 ANQGSEA. V shed 6 bases, J shed 12 bases, and the junction held 23 bases outside the gene matches. This CDR3 has 18 residues.

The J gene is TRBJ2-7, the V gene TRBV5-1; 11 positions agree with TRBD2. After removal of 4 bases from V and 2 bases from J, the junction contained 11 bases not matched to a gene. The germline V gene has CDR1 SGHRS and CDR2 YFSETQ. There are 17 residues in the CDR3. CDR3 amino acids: CASSTRTSGFTAYEQYF. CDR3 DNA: TGCGCCAGCAGCACTCGGACTAGCGGGTTCACGGCCTACGAGCAGTACTTC.

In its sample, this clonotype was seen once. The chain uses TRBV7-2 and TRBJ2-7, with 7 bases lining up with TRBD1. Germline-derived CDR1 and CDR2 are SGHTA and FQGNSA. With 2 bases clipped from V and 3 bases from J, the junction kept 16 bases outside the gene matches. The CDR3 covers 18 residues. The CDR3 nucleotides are TGTGCCAGCAGCTTAAGGGGGATTTCGAGGACAGGTAACTACGAGCAGTACTTC. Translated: CASSLRGISRTGNYEQYF.

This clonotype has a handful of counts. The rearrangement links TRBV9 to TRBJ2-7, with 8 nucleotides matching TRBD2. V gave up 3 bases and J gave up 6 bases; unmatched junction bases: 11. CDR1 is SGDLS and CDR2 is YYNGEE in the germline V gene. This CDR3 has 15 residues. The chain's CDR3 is CASSATAGVGPEQYF. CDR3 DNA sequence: TGTGCCAGCAGCGCCACAGCGGGAGTGGGGCCCGAGCAGTACTTC.

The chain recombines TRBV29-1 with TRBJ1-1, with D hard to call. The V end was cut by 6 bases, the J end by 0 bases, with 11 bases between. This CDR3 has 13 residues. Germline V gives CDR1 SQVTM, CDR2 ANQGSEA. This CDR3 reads CSVAPRLNTEAFF. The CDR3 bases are TGCAGCGTAGCCCCCAGGTTGAACACTGAAGCTTTCTTT.

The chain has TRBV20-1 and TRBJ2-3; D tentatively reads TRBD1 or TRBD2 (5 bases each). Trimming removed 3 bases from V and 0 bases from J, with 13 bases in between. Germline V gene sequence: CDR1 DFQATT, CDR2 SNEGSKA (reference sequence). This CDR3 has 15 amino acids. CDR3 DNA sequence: TGCAGTGCTAGGGGGGTGGGGGTGAGCACAGATACGCAGTATTTT. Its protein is CSARGVGVSTDTQYF.

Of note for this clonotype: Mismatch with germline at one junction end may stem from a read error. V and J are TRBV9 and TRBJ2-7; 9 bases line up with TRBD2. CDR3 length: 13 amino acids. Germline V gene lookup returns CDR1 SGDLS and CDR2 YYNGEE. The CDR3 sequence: CTSNPGLAVPQYF. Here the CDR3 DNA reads TGTACCAGCAACCCGGGACTAGCAGTTCCCCAGTACTTC.

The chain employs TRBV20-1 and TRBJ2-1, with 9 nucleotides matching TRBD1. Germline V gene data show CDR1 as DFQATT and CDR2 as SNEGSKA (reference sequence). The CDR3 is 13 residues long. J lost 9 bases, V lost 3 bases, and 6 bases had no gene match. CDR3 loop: CSASGDRVGEQFF. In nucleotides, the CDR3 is TGCAGTGCTAGTGGGGACAGGGTGGGTGAGCAGTTCTTC.

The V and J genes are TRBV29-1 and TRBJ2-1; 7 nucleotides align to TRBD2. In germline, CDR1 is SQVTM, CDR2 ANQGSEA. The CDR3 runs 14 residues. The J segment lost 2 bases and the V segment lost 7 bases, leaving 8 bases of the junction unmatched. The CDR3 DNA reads TGCAGCGCCGAGAGCGGGGAGACCTACAATGAGCAGTTCTTC. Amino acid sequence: CSAESGETYNEQFF.

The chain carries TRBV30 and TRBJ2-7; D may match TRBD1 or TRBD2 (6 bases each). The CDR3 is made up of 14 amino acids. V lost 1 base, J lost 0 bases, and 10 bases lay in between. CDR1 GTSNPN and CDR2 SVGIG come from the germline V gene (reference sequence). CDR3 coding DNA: TGTGCCTGGAGTGAGGGGGGTAGCTCCTACGAGCAGTACTTC. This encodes CAWSEGGSSYEQYF.

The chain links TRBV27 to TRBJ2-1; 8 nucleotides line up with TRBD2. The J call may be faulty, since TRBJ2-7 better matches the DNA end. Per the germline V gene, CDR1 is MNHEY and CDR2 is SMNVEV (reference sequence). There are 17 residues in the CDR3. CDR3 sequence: CASSLVASGPSYNEQYF. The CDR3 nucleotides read TGTGCCAGCAGTTTAGTCGCTAGCGGGCCCTCCTACAATGAGCAGTACTTC.